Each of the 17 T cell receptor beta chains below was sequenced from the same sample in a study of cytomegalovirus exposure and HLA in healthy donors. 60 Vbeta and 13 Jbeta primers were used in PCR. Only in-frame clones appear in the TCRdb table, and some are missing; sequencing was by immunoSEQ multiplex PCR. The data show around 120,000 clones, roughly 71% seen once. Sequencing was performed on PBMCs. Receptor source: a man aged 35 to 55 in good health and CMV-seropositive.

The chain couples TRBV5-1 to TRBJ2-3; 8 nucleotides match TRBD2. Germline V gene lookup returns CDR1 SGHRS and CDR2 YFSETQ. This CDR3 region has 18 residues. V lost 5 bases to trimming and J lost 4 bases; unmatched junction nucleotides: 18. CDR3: CASRPRAGVSRGADTQYF. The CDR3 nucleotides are TGCGCCAGCAGACCCCGAGCGGGAGTATCTAGGGGCGCAGATACGCAGTATTTT.

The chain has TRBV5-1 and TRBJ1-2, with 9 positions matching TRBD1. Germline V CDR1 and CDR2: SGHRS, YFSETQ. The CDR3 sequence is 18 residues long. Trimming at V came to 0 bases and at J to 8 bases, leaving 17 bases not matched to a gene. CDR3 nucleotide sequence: TGCGCCAGCAGCTTGGCGGGGACGACCTTAGGGACAGGGTCCGGCTACACCTTC. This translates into CASSLAGTTLGTGSGYTF.

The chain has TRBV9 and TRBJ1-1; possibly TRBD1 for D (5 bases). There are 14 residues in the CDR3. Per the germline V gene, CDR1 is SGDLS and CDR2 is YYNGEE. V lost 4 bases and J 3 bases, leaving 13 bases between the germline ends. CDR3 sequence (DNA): TGTGCCAGCAGCCGGGGGGAGGGGTACACTGAAGCTTTCTTT. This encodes CASSRGEGYTEAFF. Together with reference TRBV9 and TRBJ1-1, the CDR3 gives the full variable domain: DSGVTQTPKHLITATGQRVTLRCSPRSGDLSVYWYQQSLDQGLQFLIQYYNGEERAKGNILERFSAQQFPDLHSELNLSSLELGDSALYFCASSRGEGYTEAFFGQGTRLTVV.

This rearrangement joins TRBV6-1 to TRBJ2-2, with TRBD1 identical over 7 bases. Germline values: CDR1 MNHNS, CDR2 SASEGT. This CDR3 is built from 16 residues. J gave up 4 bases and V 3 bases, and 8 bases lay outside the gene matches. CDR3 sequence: CASSETSGGFTGELFF. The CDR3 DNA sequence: TGTGCCAGCAGTGAGACTTCAGGGGGATTCACCGGGGAGCTGTTTTTT.

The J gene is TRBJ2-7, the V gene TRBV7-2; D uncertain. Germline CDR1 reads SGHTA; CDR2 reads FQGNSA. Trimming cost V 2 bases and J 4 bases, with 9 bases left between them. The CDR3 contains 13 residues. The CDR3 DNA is TGTGCCAGCAGCTTATCGGAGCGTTACGAGCAGTACTTC. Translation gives CASSLSERYEQYF.

The DNA for the CDR3 is TGTGCCAGCAGCCTAAAAAGGAGCTCCTACAATGAGCAGTTCTTC. This encodes CASSLKRSSYNEQFF. The rearrangement links TRBV4-2 to TRBJ2-1; D ambiguous. The CDR3 is made up of 15 amino acids. CDR1 and CDR2 from the germline V gene are LGHNA and YNFKEQ. Trimming removed 4 bases from V and 0 bases from J, with 10 bases in between.

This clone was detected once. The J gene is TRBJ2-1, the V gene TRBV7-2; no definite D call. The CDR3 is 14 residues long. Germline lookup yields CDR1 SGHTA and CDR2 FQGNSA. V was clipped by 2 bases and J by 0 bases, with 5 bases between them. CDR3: CASSLRDSYNEQFF. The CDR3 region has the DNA TGTGCCAGCAGCTTACGAGACTCCTACAATGAGCAGTTCTTC.

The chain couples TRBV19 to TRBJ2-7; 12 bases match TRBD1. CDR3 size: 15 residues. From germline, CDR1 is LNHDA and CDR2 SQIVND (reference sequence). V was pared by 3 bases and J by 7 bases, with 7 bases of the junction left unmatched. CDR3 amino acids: CASSITGQGAREQYF. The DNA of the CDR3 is TGTGCCAGTAGTATCACGGGACAGGGGGCGCGAGAGCAGTACTTC.

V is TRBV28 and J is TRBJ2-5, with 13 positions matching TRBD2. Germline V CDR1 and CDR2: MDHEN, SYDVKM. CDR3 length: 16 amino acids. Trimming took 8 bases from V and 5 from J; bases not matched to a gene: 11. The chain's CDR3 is CASCELAGGPGETQYF. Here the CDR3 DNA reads TGTGCCAGCTGCGAACTAGCGGGAGGGCCTGGTGAGACCCAGTACTTC.

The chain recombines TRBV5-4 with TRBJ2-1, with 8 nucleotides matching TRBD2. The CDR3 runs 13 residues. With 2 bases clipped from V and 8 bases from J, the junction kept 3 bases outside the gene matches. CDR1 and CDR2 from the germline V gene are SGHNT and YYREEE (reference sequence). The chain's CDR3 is CASSFTGGDEQFF. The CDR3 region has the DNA TGTGCCAGCAGCTTCACGGGAGGGGATGAGCAGTTCTTC.

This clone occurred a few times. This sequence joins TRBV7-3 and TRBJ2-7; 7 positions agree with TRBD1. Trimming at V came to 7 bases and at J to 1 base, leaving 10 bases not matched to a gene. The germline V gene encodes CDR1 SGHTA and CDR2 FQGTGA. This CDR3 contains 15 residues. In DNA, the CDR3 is TGTGCCAGCACCCCGATCGGGGACAGTTCCTACGAGCAGTACTTC. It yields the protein CASTPIGDSSYEQYF.

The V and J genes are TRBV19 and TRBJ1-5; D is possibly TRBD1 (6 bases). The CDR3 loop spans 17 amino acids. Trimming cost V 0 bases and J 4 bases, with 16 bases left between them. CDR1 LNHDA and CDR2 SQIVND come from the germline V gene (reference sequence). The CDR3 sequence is CASSIDRSGDINQPQHF. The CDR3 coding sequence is TGTGCCAGTAGTATAGATAGGAGCGGGGACATAAATCAGCCCCAGCATTTT.

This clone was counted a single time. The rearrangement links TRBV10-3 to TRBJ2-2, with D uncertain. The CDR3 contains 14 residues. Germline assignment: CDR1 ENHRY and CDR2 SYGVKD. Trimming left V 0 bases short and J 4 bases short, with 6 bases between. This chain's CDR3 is CAISESPGTGELFF. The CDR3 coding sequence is TGTGCCATCAGTGAGTCCCCAGGCACCGGGGAGCTGTTTTTT.

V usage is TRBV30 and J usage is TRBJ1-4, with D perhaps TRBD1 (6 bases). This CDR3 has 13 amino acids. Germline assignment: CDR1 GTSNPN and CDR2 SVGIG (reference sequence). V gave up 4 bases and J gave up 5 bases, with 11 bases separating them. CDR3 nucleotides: TGTGCCTGGATACAGGGAGCGAATGAAAAACTGTTTTTT. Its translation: CAWIQGANEKLFF.

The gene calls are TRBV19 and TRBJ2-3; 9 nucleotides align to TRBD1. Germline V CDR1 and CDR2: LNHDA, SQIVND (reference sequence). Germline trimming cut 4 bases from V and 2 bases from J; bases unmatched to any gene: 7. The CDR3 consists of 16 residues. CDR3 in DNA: TGTGCCAGTAGTACCCCGACAGGGGGTATCACAGATACGCAGTATTTT. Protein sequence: CASSTPTGGITDTQYF.

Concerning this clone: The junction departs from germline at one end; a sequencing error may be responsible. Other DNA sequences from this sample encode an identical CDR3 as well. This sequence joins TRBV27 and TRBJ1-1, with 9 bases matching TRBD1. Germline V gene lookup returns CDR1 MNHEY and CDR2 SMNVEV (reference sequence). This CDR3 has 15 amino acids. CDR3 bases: TGTGCCAGCAGTTCATACAGGGGGCCGAACACTGAAGCCTTCTTT. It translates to CASSSYRGPNTEAFF.

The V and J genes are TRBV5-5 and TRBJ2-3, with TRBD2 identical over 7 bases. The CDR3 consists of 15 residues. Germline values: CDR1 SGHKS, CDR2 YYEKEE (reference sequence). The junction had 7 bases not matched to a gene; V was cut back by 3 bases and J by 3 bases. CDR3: CASSSSSGLTDTQYF. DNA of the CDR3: TGTGCCAGCAGCTCCTCTAGCGGACTAACAGATACGCAGTATTTT.